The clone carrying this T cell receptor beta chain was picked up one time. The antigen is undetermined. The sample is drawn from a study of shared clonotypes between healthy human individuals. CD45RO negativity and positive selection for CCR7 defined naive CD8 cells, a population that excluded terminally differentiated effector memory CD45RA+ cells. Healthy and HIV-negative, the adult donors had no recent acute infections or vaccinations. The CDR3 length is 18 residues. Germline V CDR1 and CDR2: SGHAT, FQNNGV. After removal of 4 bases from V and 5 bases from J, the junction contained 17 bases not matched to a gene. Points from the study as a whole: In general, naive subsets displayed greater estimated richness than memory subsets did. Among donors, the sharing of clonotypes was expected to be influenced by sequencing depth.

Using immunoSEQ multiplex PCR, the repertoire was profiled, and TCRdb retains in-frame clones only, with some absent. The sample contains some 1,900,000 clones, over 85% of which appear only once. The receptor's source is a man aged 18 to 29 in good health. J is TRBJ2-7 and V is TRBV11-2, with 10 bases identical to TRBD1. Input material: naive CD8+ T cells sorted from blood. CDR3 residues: CASSYLGSYGQGEHEQYF. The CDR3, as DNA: TGTGCCAGCAGCTACTTAGGCTCATACGGACAGGGGGAACACGAGCAGTACTTC.